The count of the clone carrying this TCR beta chain is one. Its antigen remains unidentified. Sequence at one end of the junction differs from germline and may be a read error. The sample is drawn from a study of T cells in Graves' hyperthyroidism and ophthalmopathy. Amplification yielded TCR beta CDR3 regions, with RNA transcripts as the source. When the TCR CDR3 underwent first-round RT-PCR, the HTBI primer set was used. A single record per CDR3 protein comes from TCRdb applying MiXCR to the multiplex PCR reads. The sample lists 45,000 to 75,000 distinct CDR3 sequences; around half were seen once. Findings and caveats of the study: Ophthalmopathy was separated from stable hyperthyroidism by a 13 V-J model. Blood held most thyroid clonotypes expanded above 0.001 frequency.

Ophthalmopathy patients had moderate-to-severe active disease, CAS ≥3, NOSPECS ≥4, and disease duration under 3 months. The CDR3 runs to 11 residues. The genes are TRBV5-7 and TRBJ2-1, with D uncertain. TRBV5-7 is identified as an open reading frame with a role that is uncertain. Sequenced sample: blood. The origin of this receptor is a woman in her 30s with Graves' ophthalmopathy. CDR3 region: CASSPRHEQFF. The CDR3 region has the DNA TGTGCCAGCAGCCCTAGGCATGAACAGTTCTTC.